These 27 T cell receptor beta chains came from one sample sequenced in a study. TCRdb reprocessed the 5' RACE reads with MiXCR, giving one entry per CDR3 protein. Among tens of thousands of distinct CDR3 sequences listed, roughly 28% were seen once. Cells sorted as Tregs were CD4+, CD25+ and CD127-/low. The material sequenced was tumor-infiltrating Tregs sorted from the breast tumor. The source of these receptors is a female donor with breast cancer.

This clonotype was found a few times. The rearrangement links TRBV10-1 to TRBJ1-2, with 9 bases matching TRBD1. V was pared by 6 bases and J by 8 bases, with 19 bases of the junction left unmatched. This CDR3 spans 17 amino acids. Per germline, CDR1 WNHNN and CDR2 SYGVQD (reference sequence). CDR3 nucleotide sequence: TGCGCCAGCAGATATGACAGGGCCATAGACAGGGGGGACGGCTACACCTTC. It specifies CASRYDRAIDRGDGYTF.

J is TRBJ2-7 and V is TRBV13, with D possibly matching TRBD2 (5 bases). Trimming pared 2 bases from V and 5 bases from J, leaving 10 bases between. This CDR3 has 13 amino acids. The germline CDR1 and CDR2 sequences are PRHDT and FYEKMQ (reference sequence). This CDR3 is CASSLLGSHEQYF. CDR3 DNA: TGTGCCAGCAGCTTATTAGGGAGCCACGAGCAGTACTTC.

The rearrangement joins TRBV4-1 to TRBJ1-1; TRBD1 aligns across 9 bases. The germline CDR1 and CDR2 sequences are MGHRA and YSYEKL. This CDR3 comprises 14 residues. V trimming: 5 bases; J trimming: 5 bases; junction bases outside the gene matches: 6. The CDR3 nucleotides read TGCGCCAGCAGCACAAGGACAGGGGAAACTGAAGCTTTCTTT. This sequence encodes CASSTRTGETEAFF.

Notes on this clonotype: This sequence may be a read error, since a much larger clone differs from it by one base. V is TRBV10-3 and J is TRBJ1-2; D gene ambiguous. The V and J ends lost 0 bases and 8 bases respectively, with 10 bases between them. Germline CDR1 reads ENHRY; CDR2 reads SYGVKD. CDR3 length: 13 residues. CDR3 in amino acids: CAISESGVGGYTF. The DNA for the CDR3 is TGTGCCATCAGTGAGTCCGGGGTGGGGGGCTACACCTTC.

Only a few counts were recorded for this clonotype. The chain uses TRBV6-2 or TRBV6-3 and TRBJ2-3, with D perhaps matching TRBD2 (6 bases). The CDR3 is 15 amino acids. Germline-derived CDR1 and CDR2 are MNHEY and SVGEGT. Trimming took off 4 bases at V and 0 bases at J, with 11 bases between the two ends. The CDR3 protein is CASSFSGSSTDTQYF. The CDR3 DNA reads as TGTGCCAGCAGTTTTAGCGGTTCTAGCACAGATACGCAGTATTTT.

This clonotype has more than one count but fewer than ten. The rearrangement uses TRBV4-1 and TRBJ1-1; D gene uncertain. The V gene's germline CDR1 is MGHRA and CDR2 YSYEKL. Trimming stripped 7 bases from V and 5 bases from J, with 29 bases between. The length of the CDR3 is 18 residues. The CDR3 loop reads CASTLTGHSTGRITEAFF. The CDR3 DNA reads as TGCGCCAGCACCCTTACTGGGCATTCGACTGGAAGAATAACTGAAGCTTTCTTT.

The CDR3 sequence is CASSPGGVAGKETQYF. In DNA form, the CDR3 reads TGTGCCAGCAGCCCCGGTGGTGTAGCGGGAAAAGAGACCCAGTACTTC. V gene TRBV28 combines with J gene TRBJ2-5; 8 bases agree with TRBD2. CDR1 is MDHEN and CDR2 is SYDVKM in the germline V gene. V gave up 6 bases and J gave up 3 bases; unmatched junction bases: 12. The CDR3 runs 16 residues.

This chain connects TRBV14 to TRBJ2-3, with 12 bases fitting TRBD2. The CDR3 loop spans 13 amino acids. Germline V CDR1 and CDR2: SGHDN, FVKESK. The V gene end was trimmed by 4 bases and the J gene end by 11 bases; junction bases not matched to a gene: 4. CDR3 sequence reads: CASSPRLAGVQYF. CDR3 DNA sequence: TGTGCCAGCAGCCCTCGACTAGCGGGAGTGCAGTATTTT.

This clonotype was detected a few times. This chain connects TRBV5-5 to TRBJ1-1; D unresolved. This CDR3 spans 16 amino acids. The V gene lost 0 bases and the J gene lost 4 bases, with 16 bases spanning the gap. Looked up from germline, CDR1 is SGHKS and CDR2 is YYEKEE (reference sequence). CDR3 in DNA: TGTGCCAGCAGCTTGGGGCTCACCCCTCCGGGCACTGAAGCTTTCTTT. Translation gives CASSLGLTPPGTEAFF.

CDR3 in amino acids: CSARTDRGVTDTQYF. CDR3 DNA sequence: TGCAGTGCTAGAACTGACAGGGGGGTCACAGATACGCAGTATTTT. V usage is TRBV20-1 and J usage is TRBJ2-3; 9 bases align to TRBD1. Per the germline V gene, CDR1 is DFQATT and CDR2 is SNEGSKA (reference sequence). Germline trimming cut 2 bases from V and 2 bases from J; bases unmatched to any gene: 5. This CDR3 region has 15 residues.

V gene TRBV3-1 combines with J gene TRBJ1-1; a weak D match, TRBD1 (6 bases). Germline lookup yields CDR1 LGHDT and CDR2 YNNKEL (reference sequence). Trimming cost V 6 bases and J 7 bases, with 15 bases left between them. The CDR3 totals 13 residues. The CDR3 loop reads CASSQNLGGEAFF. In nucleotides, the CDR3 is TGTGCCAGCAGTCAGAATTTAGGGGGTGAAGCTTTCTTT.

On this clonotype itself: Since a much larger clone is just one base distant, this may be a read error. CDR3 amino acids: CSARDQRGTGNQPQHF. DNA for the CDR3: TGCAGTGCTAGAGATCAAAGGGGGACTGGCAATCAGCCCCAGCATTTT. The chain has TRBV20-1 and TRBJ1-5; a weak D match, TRBD1 (6 bases). V lost 0 bases to trimming and J lost 2 bases, with 14 bases between them. CDR3 length equals 16 residues. Germline V gives CDR1 DFQATT, CDR2 SNEGSKA (reference sequence).

The V gene is TRBV20-1, the J gene TRBJ2-5, with D perhaps assigned TRBD1 or TRBD2 (5 bases each). This CDR3 is 15 amino acids long. The germline V gene has CDR1 DFQATT and CDR2 SNEGSKA (reference sequence). This CDR3 reads CNAVGLDGTQETQYF. The CDR3 DNA reads TGCAATGCCGTAGGGTTAGACGGGACCCAAGAGACCCAGTACTTC.

The chain employs TRBV28 and TRBJ2-1; D is ambiguous. The J call may not be correct, given that the DNA end is closer to TRBJ2-7. CDR3 length equals 13 residues. CDR1 is MDHEN, CDR2 SYDVKM, per germline. CDR3 DNA sequence: TGTGCCAGCAGTTCTTTCAAACCCAATGAGCAGTACTTC. Translated, it gives CASSSFKPNEQYF.

This chain uses TRBV20-1 with TRBJ2-3; D not certain. V lost 3 bases to trimming and J lost 0 bases, with 13 bases between them. This CDR3 has 15 residues. The germline gives CDR1 DFQATT, CDR2 SNEGSKA (reference sequence). For the CDR3, the DNA is TGCAGTGCTAGCCCCAGGAGCCTTAGCACAGATACGCAGTATTTT. This sequence encodes CSASPRSLSTDTQYF.

The V and J genes are TRBV28 and TRBJ1-2, with D uncertain. Looked up from germline, CDR1 is MDHEN and CDR2 is SYDVKM. The CDR3 has 14 amino acids. V gave up 6 bases and J gave up 0 bases, with 11 bases separating them. The CDR3 DNA follows: TGTGCCAGCAGACGTCCTGAAGCTAACTATGGCTACACCTTC. Amino acids: CASRRPEANYGYTF.

DNA for the CDR3: TGTGCCAGCAGCCCTCCGGCCCAGGGGTCACCCCTCCACTTT. Translation: CASSPPAQGSPLHF. This chain uses TRBV28 with TRBJ1-6, with TRBD1 as a possible D gene (6 bases). Trimming shortened V by 6 bases and J by 10 bases, and 16 bases separated the two germline ends. The germline CDR1 and CDR2 sequences are MDHEN and SYDVKM. This CDR3 is built from 14 residues.

V gene TRBV20-1 combines with J gene TRBJ2-1; either TRBD1 or TRBD2 may supply D (5 bases each). Between the trimmed V and J ends, which lost 6 bases and 4 bases, there was a span of 19 bases. This CDR3 region has 15 residues. In germline, CDR1 is DFQATT, CDR2 SNEGSKA (reference sequence). The CDR3 is CSAPPKPGPYNEQFF. The CDR3 DNA is TGCAGTGCCCCCCCCAAGCCGGGACCATACAATGAGCAGTTCTTC.

This sequence joins TRBV20-1 and TRBJ2-2, with TRBD1 matching 8 bases. Germline V CDR1 and CDR2: DFQATT, SNEGSKA (reference sequence). There are 18 residues in the CDR3. The V gene end was trimmed by 2 bases and the J gene end by 0 bases; junction bases not matched to a gene: 11. CDR3 region: CSARPTTGVSTNTGELFF. The CDR3 bases are TGCAGTGCTAGACCAACGACAGGGGTCTCCACGAACACCGGGGAGCTGTTTTTT.

The V gene is TRBV10-1, the J gene TRBJ1-2; D ambiguous. The ends were cut back, 3 bases at V and 0 bases at J, with 5 bases in the middle. The CDR3 loop spans 13 amino acids. The V gene's germline CDR1 is WNHNN and CDR2 SYGVQD (reference sequence). In DNA, the CDR3 is TGCGCCAGCAGTGACAGCGCTAACTATGGCTACACCTTC. This codes for CASSDSANYGYTF.

The chain combines TRBV6-5 with TRBJ2-5, with TRBD2 matching over 9 bases. Germline CDR1 is MNHEY and CDR2 is SVGAGI. The CDR3 extends over 16 amino acids. After removal of 6 bases from V and 0 bases from J, the junction contained 8 bases not matched to a gene. The CDR3 loop is CASRRGGLAHQETQYF. CDR3 DNA sequence: TGTGCCAGCAGGAGGGGGGGACTAGCTCACCAAGAGACCCAGTACTTC.

This clonotype has a handful of counts. CDR3 DNA: TGCAGTGCTAGACAGGGCCCCCATGAAGCTTTCTTT. It yields the protein CSARQGPHEAFF. The V call is TRBV20-1, the J call TRBJ1-1, with D possibly being TRBD1 (5 bases). CDR3 length equals 12 residues. V lost 2 bases, J lost 7 bases, and 11 bases lay in between. CDR1 DFQATT and CDR2 SNEGSKA come from the germline V gene (reference sequence).

Only a few counts were recorded for this clonotype. The rearrangement links TRBV28 to TRBJ2-7; TRBD2 agrees at 7 bases. The length of the CDR3 is 12 residues. The germline V gene encodes CDR1 MDHEN and CDR2 SYDVKM. V was clipped by 8 bases and J by 2 bases; unmatched bases: 3. The CDR3 nucleotides read TGTGCCAGCCGGGGGAGGGCCTACGAGCAGTACTTC. Translated: CASRGRAYEQYF.

V gene TRBV2 combines with J gene TRBJ1-1; no clear D gene. Germline V gene lookup returns CDR1 SNHLY and CDR2 FYNNEI. This CDR3 is built from 13 residues. CDR3 in DNA: TGTGTCACCAGGCGGTTCATGATCCCTGAAGCTTTCTTT. The encoded protein is CVTRRFMIPEAFF. Complete variable domain (other parts from reference TRBV2 and TRBJ1-1): EPEVTQTPSHQVTQMGQEVILRCVPISNHLYFYWYRQILGQKVEFLVSFYNNEISEKSEIFDDQFSVERPDGSNFTLKIRSTKLEDSAMYFCVTRRFMIPEAFFGQGTRLTVV.

This clonotype was found a few times. V gene TRBV3-1 combines with J gene TRBJ2-1; a weak D match, TRBD2 (6 bases). V lost 4 bases and J lost 6, with 16 bases in between. The germline V gene has CDR1 LGHDT and CDR2 YNNKEL (reference sequence). The CDR3 is made up of 15 amino acids. CDR3 amino acids: CASSLDGREANEQFF. The CDR3 nucleotides are TGTGCCAGCAGCCTAGACGGCAGGGAGGCCAATGAGCAGTTCTTC.

Many counts were recorded for this clonotype. This sequence joins TRBV5-1 and TRBJ2-7, with 8 bases matching TRBD1. There are 17 residues in the CDR3. The V gene's germline CDR1 is SGHRS and CDR2 YFSETQ. The V and J ends lost 6 bases and 6 bases, in that order; junction bases with no gene match: 20. The CDR3 region has the DNA TGCGCCAGCAAGCTTTTTTCGTCGGCGGAACAGGGGGGCGAGCAGTACTTC. Its protein is CASKLFSSAEQGGEQYF.

The rearrangement uses TRBV9 and TRBJ1-1; unclear D gene. This CDR3 region has 14 residues. Trimming took off 2 bases at V and 4 bases at J, with 12 bases between the two ends. Germline CDR1 and CDR2: SGDLS and YYNGEE. The CDR3 spells CASSVKVFGTEAFF. CDR3 DNA sequence: TGTGCCAGCAGCGTTAAGGTGTTTGGCACTGAAGCTTTCTTT.